This section outlines one TCR beta chain sequence together with its context. The method was immunoSEQ multiplex PCR; TCRdb's version includes in-frame clones alone and lacks a portion of them. The sample consists of roughly 140,000 clones, approximately 88% of them appearing once. Germline CDR1 reads LNHNV; CDR2 reads YYDKDF (reference sequence). The CDR3 covers 15 residues. Trimming took 0 bases from V and 2 from J, leaving 9 bases between them. The record originates from a study of blood T cell repertoires in COVID-19. Study-level background: Material from acute and convalescent COVID-19 was sourced from the United States, Italy and Spain. The cDNA or gDNA used as material had been derived from T cells, B-cell-depleted T cells, or PBMCs.

The clonotype was recovered from a woman between 50 and 59 years old with acute or convalescent COVID-19. Sequencing used peripheral blood. V usage is TRBV15 and J usage is TRBJ2-3, with D possibly being TRBD2 (6 bases). CDR3: CATSRDSGDTDTQYF. The DNA for the CDR3 is TGTGCCACCAGCAGAGATTCGGGGGACACAGATACGCAGTATTTT.